Below are 13 T cell receptor beta chains sequenced from a single sample in a study of T cells expressing NK-cell markers. TCRdb reprocessed the 5' RACE reads and keeps a single row for each CDR3 protein, giving no DNA. Its table records fewer than 300,000 distinct CDR3 sequences. Source material: blood T cells: a sorted CD56 or NKG2C T cell subset, CD4+ or CD8+ T cells, or bulk PBMC T cells (not recorded which). Receptor source: a woman between 18 and 75 years old in good health.

This chain links TRBV4-2 with TRBJ2-7. CDR1 is LGHNA, CDR2 YNFKEQ, per germline. The CDR3 totals 15 residues. The CDR3 sequence: CASSPISDVPYEQYF.

The V call is TRBV6-4, the J call TRBJ2-6; TCRdb calls TRBD1, which cannot be checked without DNA. The CDR3 is made up of 15 amino acids. Germline CDR1 is MRHNA and CDR2 is SNTAGT. The CDR3: CASSAGARGANVLTF.

V is TRBV6-2 or TRBV6-3 and J is TRBJ1-5. Per the germline V gene, CDR1 is MNHEY and CDR2 is SVGEGT. This CDR3 is 15 amino acids long. The CDR3 is CASSYLLEGNQPQHF.

This chain joins TRBV9 and TRBJ1-2. This CDR3 is 13 amino acids long. CDR1 is SGDLS, CDR2 YYNGEE, per germline. CDR3 sequence reads: CASSVEEFGGYTF.

V gene TRBV3-1 combines with J gene TRBJ2-4; no DNA is available, so the TRBD1 call from TCRdb remains unchecked. The CDR3 totals 15 residues. Germline V gives CDR1 LGHDT, CDR2 YNNKEL (reference sequence). The CDR3 protein is CASSPRDRGKNIQYF.

The rearrangement uses TRBV20-1 and TRBJ1-5; TCRdb's D gene call, TRBD1, goes unchecked for lack of DNA. In germline, CDR1 is DFQATT, CDR2 SNEGSKA (reference sequence). The CDR3 totals 14 residues. This CDR3 is CSAADKYSNQPQHF.

This chain joins TRBV10-3 and TRBJ2-7; TCRdb outputs TRBD1, but without DNA this stays unchecked. CDR3 length: 12 residues. Germline CDR1 ENHRY, CDR2 SYGVKD. This CDR3 reads CASSWTGDEQYF.

The chain recombines TRBV5-1 with TRBJ2-7; TCRdb's D call, TRBD1, is unchecked because there is no DNA. The CDR3 has 14 residues. The germline V gene has CDR1 SGHRS and CDR2 YFSETQ. CDR3 region: CASSSGTGSYEQYF. Complete variable domain (other parts from reference TRBV5-1 and TRBJ2-7): KAGVTQTPRYLIKTRGQQVTLSCSPISGHRSVSWYQQTPGQGLQFLFEYFSETQRNKGNFPGRFSGRQFSNSRSEMNVSTLELGDSALYLCASSSGTGSYEQYFGPGTRLTVT.

The chain couples TRBV7-3 to TRBJ2-1; the D gene TCRdb calls, TRBD2, cannot be checked with no DNA. The CDR3 has 16 residues. Germline V lookup: CDR1 SGHTA, CDR2 FQGTGA. Here the CDR3 reads CASSFTGTSGQNEQFF.

The chain couples TRBV20-1 to TRBJ1-1; TCRdb reports TRBD1, a call that lacks DNA to check it against. CDR1 and CDR2 from the germline V gene are DFQATT and SNEGSKA (reference sequence). The CDR3 extends over 13 amino acids. Here the CDR3 reads CSAEQGGSAEAFF.

This rearrangement joins TRBV15 to TRBJ2-3; lacking DNA, the TRBD1 call made by TCRdb goes unchecked. The CDR3 spans 15 residues. Germline-derived CDR1 and CDR2 are LNHNV and YYDKDF (reference sequence). CDR3 protein: CATASGQGLSDTQYF.

The J gene is TRBJ2-5, the V gene TRBV7-2. Per germline, CDR1 SGHTA and CDR2 FQGNSA. This CDR3 spans 14 amino acids. CDR3 in amino acids: CASSYLGVQETQYF.

This chain connects TRBV30 to TRBJ1-5. The CDR3 is 14 amino acids. CDR1 GTSNPN and CDR2 SVGIG come from the germline V gene (reference sequence). The CDR3 sequence is CAWRGQGSGQPQHF.